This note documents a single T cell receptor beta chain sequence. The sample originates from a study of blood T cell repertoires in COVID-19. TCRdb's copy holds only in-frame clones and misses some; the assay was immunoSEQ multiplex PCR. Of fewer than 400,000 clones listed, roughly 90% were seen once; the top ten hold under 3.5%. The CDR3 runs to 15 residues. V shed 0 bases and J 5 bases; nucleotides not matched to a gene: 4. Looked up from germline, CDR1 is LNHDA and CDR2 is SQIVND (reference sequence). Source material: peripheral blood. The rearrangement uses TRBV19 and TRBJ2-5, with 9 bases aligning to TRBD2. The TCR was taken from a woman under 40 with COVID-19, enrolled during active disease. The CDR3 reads CASSIDSGSGETQYF. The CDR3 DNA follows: TGTGCCAGTAGTATAGATAGCGGGAGCGGGGAGACCCAGTACTTC.